This TCR beta chain was recovered during a study of T cell changes during pregnancy in multiple sclerosis. The data were produced by immunoSEQ multiplex PCR, yet TCRdb's version contains in-frame clones alone and is incomplete. The data show about 93,000 clones, less than 95% seen once. The CDR3 length is 15 residues. Germline V lookup: CDR1 SSHAT, CDR2 FNYEAQ (reference sequence). V trimming: 5 bases; J trimming: 8 bases; junction bases outside the gene matches: 10. This clonotype originated in a female donor with multiple sclerosis, enrolled in a pregnancy study. V is TRBV7-7 and J is TRBJ2-1, with 9 bases identical to TRBD1. The sequences come from peripheral blood, collected before pregnancy. As DNA, the CDR3 is TGTGCCAGCAGCGTAATGGGACAGGGTTGGGATGAGCAGTTCTTC. Its protein is CASSVMGQGWDEQFF.